The 14 T cell receptor beta chains presented below share a single source sample, sequenced in a study of blood T cell repertoires in COVID-19. The assay was immunoSEQ multiplex PCR, and TCRdb's table has in-frame clones only and misses some. The sample lists hundreds of thousands of clones; about 88% were seen once. The sequencing input was PBMCs or T cells enriched from blood (not recorded which). These receptors were collected from a man aged 55 to 69 who had recovered from COVID-19.

The rearrangement uses TRBV6-5 and TRBJ1-6; D is perhaps TRBD1 (5 bases). V was pared by 2 bases and J by 9 bases, with 17 bases between. The germline CDR1 and CDR2 sequences are MNHEY and SVGAGI. The CDR3 covers 16 residues. The CDR3 protein is CASSYNGGHYGSPLHF. DNA of the CDR3: TGTGCCAGCAGTTACAACGGCGGACATTACGGTTCACCCCTCCACTTT.

This clone has a handful of counts. This chain joins TRBV14 and TRBJ1-2, with 9 bases fitting TRBD1. The CDR3 runs to 15 residues. CDR1 is SGHDN and CDR2 is FVKESK in the germline V gene. V gave up 1 base and J gave up 2 bases; unmatched junction bases: 2. The CDR3 DNA sequence: TGTGCCAGCAGCCAAGTGGGACAGGGAAACTATGGCTACACCTTC. It encodes CASSQVGQGNYGYTF.

The chain recombines TRBV10-3 with TRBJ2-7; D gene unclear. The CDR3 covers 14 residues. In germline, CDR1 is ENHRY, CDR2 SYGVKD. Between the trimmed V and J ends, which lost 2 bases and 3 bases, there was a span of 11 bases. The CDR3 spells CAISELDKGYEQYF. The CDR3 DNA reads TGTGCCATCAGTGAGCTAGATAAAGGCTACGAGCAGTACTTC.

The V and J genes are TRBV12-3 or TRBV12-4 and TRBJ2-2; D perhaps matches TRBD2 (6 bases). V was trimmed by 4 bases and J by 5 bases, leaving 8 bases between them. CDR3 length equals 13 residues. The CDR3 here is CASSWGLTGELFF. CDR3 nucleotides: TGTGCCAGCAGTTGGGGACTGACCGGGGAGCTGTTTTTT.

This chain uses TRBV14 with TRBJ2-7; TRBD1 matches at 7 bases. Germline trimming cut 6 bases from V and 3 bases from J; bases unmatched to any gene: 5. The CDR3 is 13 residues long. CDR1 and CDR2 from the germline V gene are SGHDN and FVKESK. CDR3 loop: CASRPGTDYEQYF. The CDR3, as DNA: TGTGCCAGCAGGCCCGGGACAGACTACGAGCAGTACTTC.

V gene TRBV7-9 combines with J gene TRBJ2-5, with 9 bases fitting TRBD1. Trimming at V came to 2 bases and at J to 3 bases, leaving 7 bases not matched to a gene. Germline CDR1 is SEHNR and CDR2 is FQNEAQ (reference sequence). The CDR3 is 16 amino acids. The CDR3 DNA reads TGTGCCAGCAGCTTAAAGATAGGGACAGGGAAAGAGACCCAGTACTTC. Its protein is CASSLKIGTGKETQYF.

The CDR3, as DNA: TGTGCCAGCAGTAACAGGGGGTACGAGCAGTACTTC. Its translation: CASSNRGYEQYF. The V and J genes are TRBV27 and TRBJ2-7; TRBD1 agrees at 8 bases. The CDR3 extends over 12 amino acids. Germline lookup yields CDR1 MNHEY and CDR2 SMNVEV (reference sequence). The ends lost 5 bases at V and 4 bases at J; junction bases unmatched: 1.

CDR3: CSVDFIAGANEQFF. In DNA form, the CDR3 reads TGCAGCGTTGACTTTATAGCGGGGGCCAATGAGCAGTTCTTC. The chain recombines TRBV29-1 with TRBJ2-1, with 9 bases lining up with TRBD2. This CDR3 contains 14 residues. The V gene end was trimmed by 3 bases and the J gene end by 6 bases; junction bases not matched to a gene: 6. The germline V gene has CDR1 SQVTM and CDR2 ANQGSEA.

This clone was recorded only once. The chain uses TRBV5-8 and TRBJ1-5, with a weak D call TRBD1 (6 bases). Deletions cut 2 bases from V and 6 bases from J, with 21 bases between. CDR3 length: 17 residues. From germline, CDR1 is SGHTS and CDR2 YDEGEE. Here the CDR3 DNA reads TGTGCCAGCAGCTTTTGTTTCCAGGGGACATTTTGTCAGCCCCAGCATTTT. This encodes CASSFCFQGTFCQPQHF.

This chain connects TRBV15 to TRBJ2-2; TRBD2 matches 12 bases. Germline lookup yields CDR1 LNHNV and CDR2 YYDKDF (reference sequence). V shed 1 base and J 0 bases; nucleotides not matched to a gene: 3. The CDR3 sequence is 18 residues long. In DNA, the CDR3 is TGTGCCACCAGCAGAGGGGGACTAGCGGGCGCGAACACCGGGGAGCTGTTTTTT. This sequence encodes CATSRGGLAGANTGELFF.

This clone was found once. The chain has TRBV4-2 and TRBJ2-1; TRBD2 might be the D (6 bases). The CDR3 has 16 residues. Germline lookup yields CDR1 LGHNA and CDR2 YNFKEQ. The V end was cut by 3 bases, the J end by 11 bases, with 23 bases between. The CDR3 DNA reads as TGTGCCAGCAGCCAGGATCAACCAACACTAGCCTCAAAGCAGTTCTTC. Protein product: CASSQDQPTLASKQFF.

V and J are TRBV30 and TRBJ1-1; no definite D call. Germline lookup yields CDR1 GTSNPN and CDR2 SVGIG (reference sequence). Deletions cut 3 bases from V and 3 bases from J, with 8 bases between. CDR3 size: 12 residues. CDR3 region: CAWRAGYTEAFF. The CDR3 coding sequence is TGTGCCTGGAGAGCGGGGTACACTGAAGCTTTCTTT.

DNA of the CDR3: TGTGCCAGCAGAAATTCCGGGACAGGGGGCGTCGGTGGCTACACCTTC. It encodes CASRNSGTGGVGGYTF. The rearrangement links TRBV2 to TRBJ1-2, with 12 bases lining up with TRBD1. The CDR3 runs to 16 residues. Trimming took 6 bases from V and 7 from J; bases not matched to a gene: 12. Per the germline V gene, CDR1 is SNHLY and CDR2 is FYNNEI.

This chain uses TRBV30 with TRBJ1-4; perhaps TRBD1 as D (5 bases). This CDR3 has 13 amino acids. Germline values: CDR1 GTSNPN, CDR2 SVGIG (reference sequence). V lost 1 base to trimming and J lost 2 bases, with 5 bases between them. The CDR3 coding sequence is TGTGCCTGGAGTGGACAGACTAATGAAAAACTGTTTTTT. The encoded protein is CAWSGQTNEKLFF.